These 31 T cell receptor beta chains came from one sample sequenced in a study of PD-L1 blockade in urothelial cancer. Generated by immunoSEQ multiplex PCR, the TCRdb table keeps only in-frame clones and is missing some. The repertoire holds 100,000 to 150,000 clones, around 84% seen once, with roughly 3.2% in the top ten. Noted time point: pretreatment peripheral blood. The specimen was PBMCs, collected around atezolizumab (anti-PD-L1) treatment. The source of these receptors is a man over 45 with urothelial cancer.

The chain carries TRBV27 and TRBJ2-2; D perhaps matches TRBD1 (6 bases). V was pared by 3 bases and J by 4 bases, with 12 bases between. This CDR3 is 15 amino acids long. CDR1 and CDR2 from the germline V gene are MNHEY and SMNVEV (reference sequence). The CDR3 here is CASSLVQGTTGELFF. CDR3 bases: TGTGCCAGCAGTTTGGTGCAGGGGACCACCGGGGAGCTGTTTTTT.

V is TRBV4-1 and J is TRBJ2-2, with D unclear. Germline CDR1 MGHRA, CDR2 YSYEKL. Trimming removed 0 bases at V and 4 bases at J, with 6 bases between. The CDR3 totals 14 residues. CDR3 in amino acids: CASSQDVSTGELFF. The CDR3, as DNA: TGCGCCAGCAGCCAAGACGTTTCCACCGGGGAGCTGTTTTTT.

V is TRBV10-2 and J is TRBJ2-1; TRBD1 aligns across 12 bases. The junction had 8 bases not matched to a gene; V was cut back by 5 bases and J by 9 bases. This CDR3 region has 15 residues. The germline V gene has CDR1 WSHSY and CDR2 SAAADI. The CDR3 is CASSLRDRGPFEQFF. The CDR3 DNA is TGCGCCAGCAGTCTCCGGGACAGGGGGCCGTTTGAGCAGTTCTTC.

This clone came up once. The chain is built from TRBV5-1 and TRBJ2-1; tentatively, D is TRBD2 (7 bases). V was clipped by 3 bases and J by 3 bases, with 19 bases between them. The CDR3 consists of 17 residues. Germline-derived CDR1 and CDR2 are SGHRS and YFSETQ. The CDR3 nucleotides are TGCGCCAGCAGCTGGGCTGGGGGAGGGGGATTCTACAATGAGCAGTTCTTC. Its protein product is CASSWAGGGGFYNEQFF.

The V gene is TRBV28, the J gene TRBJ2-1; 9 bases match TRBD2. Per the germline V gene, CDR1 is MDHEN and CDR2 is SYDVKM. V was clipped by 7 bases and J by 8 bases; unmatched bases: 12. The CDR3 has 15 amino acids. The CDR3: CASNLGGRAGDEQFF. CDR3 nucleotides: TGTGCCAGCAACCTGGGCGGGAGGGCCGGTGATGAGCAGTTCTTC.

The rearrangement uses TRBV6-5 and TRBJ1-5; TRBD1 agrees at 10 bases. J gave up 4 bases and V 4 bases, and 7 bases lay outside the gene matches. The germline CDR1 and CDR2 sequences are MNHEY and SVGAGI. The CDR3 spans 16 residues. The CDR3 DNA reads TGTGCCAGCAGTTCTGTAGGACAGGGGGAAAATCAGCCCCAGCATTTT. Protein sequence: CASSSVGQGENQPQHF.

J is TRBJ2-4 and V is TRBV18; D is ambiguous. The CDR3 loop spans 15 amino acids. Germline values: CDR1 KGHSH, CDR2 LQKENI. The ends were cut back, 0 bases at V and 2 bases at J, with 8 bases in the middle. CDR3 in amino acids: CASSPPHTSKNIQYF. The CDR3 DNA sequence: TGTGCCAGCTCACCACCTCACACGTCCAAAAACATTCAGTACTTC.

This chain links TRBV9 with TRBJ2-7; the match to TRBD2 covers 12 bases. V was pared by 4 bases and J by 3 bases, with 5 bases of the junction left unmatched. The CDR3 is 15 residues long. Per the germline V gene, CDR1 is SGDLS and CDR2 is YYNGEE. The DNA for the CDR3 is TGTGCCAGCAGCCCTGGACTAGCGGGGAGCTACGAGCAGTACTTC. As protein: CASSPGLAGSYEQYF.

The J gene is TRBJ2-5, the V gene TRBV2; D is unresolved. There are 11 residues in the CDR3. V shed 8 bases and J shed 5 bases, with 9 bases lying between them. The germline V gene encodes CDR1 SNHLY and CDR2 FYNNEI. CDR3 DNA sequence: TGTGCCAGCTCCCCTGCGGAGACCCAGTACTTC. It translates to CASSPAETQYF.

The V and J genes are TRBV13 and TRBJ2-7; 9 bases are shared with TRBD2. The CDR3 runs to 15 residues. The V and J ends lost 0 bases and 5 bases, in that order; junction bases with no gene match: 5. The germline CDR1 and CDR2 sequences are PRHDT and FYEKMQ (reference sequence). The CDR3 DNA reads TGTGCCAGCAGCTTAGGTAGCGGGAGCTTCCACGAGCAGTACTTC. Translating gives CASSLGSGSFHEQYF. Complete variable domain (other parts from reference TRBV13 and TRBJ2-7): AAGVIQSPRHLIKEKRETATLKCYPIPRHDTVYWYQQGPGQDPQFLISFYEKMQSDKGSIPDRFSAQQFSDYHSELNMSSLELGDSALYFCASSLGSGSFHEQYFGPGTRLTVT.

V usage is TRBV30 and J usage is TRBJ2-1; 9 bases align to TRBD2. The trim removed 0 bases at V and 16 bases at J, leaving 13 bases unmatched. Looked up from germline, CDR1 is GTSNPN and CDR2 is SVGIG (reference sequence). The CDR3 sequence is 14 residues long. CDR3 DNA: TGTGCCTGGAGTGTATTCAGTTTGGGGACTAGCTTTTTCTTC. It codes for CAWSVFSLGTSFFF.

The V and J genes are TRBV2 and TRBJ1-2; a weak D match, TRBD1 (5 bases). The germline V gene has CDR1 SNHLY and CDR2 FYNNEI. The CDR3 consists of 11 residues. Trimming pared 7 bases from V and 4 bases from J, leaving 7 bases between. The CDR3: CASTQVYGYTF. CDR3 coding DNA: TGTGCCAGCACACAGGTCTATGGCTACACCTTC.

The table lists this clone with a few counts. V and J are TRBV10-1 and TRBJ2-7; TRBD2 agrees at 10 bases. The CDR3 has 14 amino acids. Germline V gives CDR1 WNHNN, CDR2 SYGVQD (reference sequence). Trimming cost V 6 bases and J 3 bases; bases outside gene matches: 5. In DNA form, the CDR3 reads TGCGCCAGCAGCCCCGGGACTAGCGACTACGAGCAGTACTTC. Translated, it gives CASSPGTSDYEQYF.

The chain links TRBV28 to TRBJ1-2, with TRBD1 matching 8 bases. V lost 6 bases to trimming and J lost 4 bases; unmatched junction nucleotides: 7. CDR1 and CDR2 (germline): MDHEN, SYDVKM. This CDR3 contains 14 residues. In nucleotides, the CDR3 is TGTGCCAGCAGCCCACCGACAGGGGCCTATGGCTACACCTTC. This encodes CASSPPTGAYGYTF.

The rearrangement joins TRBV10-3 to TRBJ2-2, with 7 nucleotides matching TRBD1. Germline CDR1 reads ENHRY; CDR2 reads SYGVKD. With V trimmed by 6 bases and J by 1 base, 5 bases remained unmatched. The CDR3 has 15 amino acids. The CDR3 loop is CAIRSGTENTGELFF. In DNA form, the CDR3 reads TGTGCCATCAGATCCGGGACAGAGAACACCGGGGAGCTGTTTTTT.

V usage is TRBV9 and J usage is TRBJ2-2; 13 nucleotides line up with TRBD2. The V gene's germline CDR1 is SGDLS and CDR2 YYNGEE. V was pared by 4 bases and J by 7 bases, with 7 bases of the junction left unmatched. This CDR3 is built from 16 residues. CDR3 DNA: TGTGCCAGCAGCCCAGGACTAGCGGGAGCGGGCGGGGAGCTGTTTTTT. Protein: CASSPGLAGAGGELFF.

The genes are TRBV28 and TRBJ2-5; TRBD1 aligns across 8 bases. Trimming cost V 6 bases and J 5 bases; bases outside gene matches: 11. There are 15 residues in the CDR3. Germline values: CDR1 MDHEN, CDR2 SYDVKM. This CDR3 is CASSSGGVSRETQYF. Written as DNA, the CDR3 is TGTGCCAGCAGCTCAGGGGGCGTTTCAAGGGAGACCCAGTACTTC.

The V call is TRBV6-5, the J call TRBJ1-5; D not resolved. V lost 2 bases and J 4 bases, leaving 3 bases between the germline ends. The germline gives CDR1 MNHEY, CDR2 SVGAGI. The CDR3 runs to 12 residues. Here the CDR3 DNA reads TGTGCCAGCAGTTACCTTAATCAGCCCCAGCATTTT. Translation gives CASSYLNQPQHF.

Comment on this clone: This may be a read error, as it is one base from a much larger clone. The chain links TRBV10-3 to TRBJ1-5; a possible D gene is TRBD1 (5 bases). Germline V lookup: CDR1 ENHRY, CDR2 SYGVKD. The CDR3 is 13 amino acids. Trimming left V 10 bases short and J 7 bases short, with 17 bases between. CDR3 DNA sequence: TGTGCCACCCACGGGACTGCGGAGCAGCCCCAGCATTTT. Translating it yields CATHGTAEQPQHF.

CDR3 in amino acids: CASSIDIGTGVYEQYF. CDR3 in DNA: TGTGCCAGTAGTATAGATATTGGGACAGGGGTCTACGAGCAGTACTTC. This chain uses TRBV19 with TRBJ2-7, with 10 bases aligning to TRBD1. Per the germline V gene, CDR1 is LNHDA and CDR2 is SQIVND (reference sequence). CDR3 length equals 16 residues. Trimming took 0 bases from V and 3 from J; bases not matched to a gene: 5.

V and J are TRBV7-3 and TRBJ2-7; tentatively, D is TRBD2 (5 bases). Germline loops: CDR1 SGHTA, CDR2 FQGTGA. Trimming left V 5 bases short and J 6 bases short, with 20 bases between. The CDR3 has 15 amino acids. The CDR3 coding sequence is TGTGCCAGCAGCCCCCAGGTCGGAGGAGACGGCGAGCAGTACTTC. It specifies CASSPQVGGDGEQYF.

V is TRBV18 and J is TRBJ2-7; the match to TRBD2 covers 11 bases. With 2 bases clipped from V and 7 bases from J, the junction kept 4 bases outside the gene matches. The germline CDR1 and CDR2 sequences are KGHSH and LQKENI. CDR3 size: 14 residues. As DNA, the CDR3 is TGTGCCAGCTCACCAGATAGACTAGCGGGGGAGCAGTACTTC. Translated: CASSPDRLAGEQYF.

A word on this clone: The sample carries other DNA sequences with the same CDR3. The chain uses TRBV9 and TRBJ1-5, with TRBD1 matching 8 bases. From germline, CDR1 is SGDLS and CDR2 YYNGEE. Trimming at V came to 3 bases and at J to 2 bases, leaving 4 bases not matched to a gene. The CDR3 is 15 residues long. DNA of the CDR3: TGTGCCAGCAGCGGGACAGGGCAAGGCAATCAGCCCCAGCATTTT. As protein: CASSGTGQGNQPQHF.

This clone has at least ten counts. The chain couples TRBV6-7 to TRBJ2-2; TRBD2 agrees at 13 bases. TRBV6-7 is reported as an ORF; its role is uncertain. V trimming: 2 bases; J trimming: 0 bases; junction bases outside the gene matches: 6. The CDR3 runs to 19 residues. CDR3 sequence reads: CASSYPPTSGRANTGELFF. The CDR3 nucleotides are TGTGCCAGCAGTTACCCGCCTACTAGCGGGAGGGCGAACACCGGGGAGCTGTTTTTT.

This chain joins TRBV10-3 and TRBJ2-1; 9 positions match TRBD1. CDR1 is ENHRY, CDR2 SYGVKD, per germline. V was clipped by 2 bases and J by 13 bases; unmatched bases: 6. The CDR3 is 13 residues long. Here the CDR3 reads CAISETMDRGQFF. CDR3 bases: TGTGCCATCAGTGAGACCATGGACAGGGGTCAGTTCTTC.

This rearrangement joins TRBV29-1 to TRBJ2-2, with TRBD1 matching over 11 bases. Trimming at V came to 4 bases and at J to 6 bases, leaving 7 bases not matched to a gene. The CDR3 is 15 amino acids. Germline values: CDR1 SQVTM, CDR2 ANQGSEA. The CDR3: CSVGRGTGGSGELFF. As DNA, the CDR3 is TGCAGCGTTGGGCGTGGGACAGGGGGATCCGGGGAGCTGTTTTTT.

This sequence joins TRBV12-2 and TRBJ1-4; the DNA was not used to check the table's D call, TRBD1. TRBV12-2 is annotated as a pseudogene. This CDR3 contains 16 residues. CDR3: CASRLPQGAANEKLFF. CDR3 sequence (DNA): TGTGCAAGTCGCCTACCACAGGGGGCGGCTAATGAAAAACTGTTTTTT.

The J gene is TRBJ2-7, the V gene TRBV4-2; TRBD1 agrees at 9 bases. With V trimmed by 6 bases and J by 0 bases, 6 bases remained unmatched. The CDR3 contains 15 residues. Germline values: CDR1 LGHNA, CDR2 YNFKEQ. In nucleotides, the CDR3 is TGTGCCAGCAGTTCGACAGGGGGTAACTCCTACGAGCAGTACTTC. Protein sequence: CASSSTGGNSYEQYF.

CDR3 in amino acids: CASSLPGQGRDTQYF. The DNA of the CDR3 is TGTGCCAGCAGCTTACCGGGACAGGGAAGGGATACGCAGTATTTT. V usage is TRBV5-8 and J usage is TRBJ2-3; 9 positions agree with TRBD1. J lost 6 bases, V lost 2 bases, and 7 bases had no gene match. The CDR3 extends over 15 amino acids. Germline assignment: CDR1 SGHTS and CDR2 YDEGEE.

The chain uses TRBV28 and TRBJ1-6; 7 bases map to TRBD1. V was clipped by 5 bases and J by 9 bases; unmatched bases: 1. Germline V CDR1 and CDR2: MDHEN, SYDVKM. The CDR3 is made up of 12 amino acids. The CDR3 sequence: CASSGTASPLHF. The DNA of the CDR3 is TGTGCCAGCAGTGGGACAGCTTCACCCCTCCACTTT.

The V and J genes are TRBV5-1 and TRBJ1-2, with D maybe TRBD1 (6 bases). Deletions cut 4 bases from V and 0 bases from J, with 7 bases between. This CDR3 comprises 13 residues. Per germline, CDR1 SGHRS and CDR2 YFSETQ. As DNA, the CDR3 is TGCGCCAGCAGCACAGGGCCTAACTATGGCTACACCTTC. Its protein product is CASSTGPNYGYTF.